This T cell receptor beta chain was profiled in a study of blood T cell repertoires in COVID-19. In the study overall: PBMCs, B-cell-depleted T cells, or T cells provided the cDNA or gDNA that made up the material.

The CDR3 covers 11 residues. The germline gives CDR1 GTSNPN, CDR2 SVGIG (reference sequence). V was trimmed by 3 bases and J by 3 bases, leaving 5 bases between them. Libraries were prepared by immunoSEQ multiplex PCR; TCRdb keeps only in-frame clonotypes and omits some of them. Of 60,000 or so clones listed, roughly four fifths are singletons. The sample was peripheral blood. This clonotype originated in an elderly man with acute or convalescent COVID-19. The rearrangement links TRBV30 to TRBJ1-2; no definite D call. CDR3: CAWSIDYGYTF. In nucleotides, the CDR3 is TGTGCCTGGAGCATTGACTATGGCTACACCTTC.